This T cell receptor (beta chain) was found in a study of TIL therapy for anti-PD-1-resistant metastatic lung cancer (dated by TCRdb to the early 2020s). General notes on the study: Among the enrolled patients, the median age was roughly 54 years (range roughly 38-80), and the median tumor PD-L1 proportion score was more than 5.5%. Clonotypes were tracked across tumor, expanded TIL product and serial blood samples by T cell receptor beta sequencing of tumor and peripheral blood. Most of the cohort had lung adenocarcinoma, a few tumors were EGFR-mutant and two were ALK-rearranged, and half of the patients were current or former smokers. Across the cohort, whole-exome sequencing showed a median non-synonymous tumor mutation burden of more than 1.3 mutations per megabase. What the study reported, not specific to this receptor: The cohort was highly selected, including more treatment-naive, never-smoker and oncogene-addicted patients than is typical, which limits generalizability. The study protocol defined all tumor marker inferences as exploratory. TIL culture showed high clonal turnover, with many enriched product clones undetected in the baseline tumor, suggesting clonal contraction rather than faithful expansion. Higher clonality and lower diversity were observed in expanded TIL cultures than in baseline intratumoral T cells (median clonality roughly 6% vs 31%, p < 0.0001).

Using bias-controlled multiplex PCR with the immunoSEQ v3 hsTCRB kit, the TCR beta CDR3 regions were amplified from genomic DNA. TCR libraries were sequenced on an Illumina NextSeq 500 to approximately 2 million read pairs for survey level or roughly 5-6.5 million for deep level. For the original study's pipeline: V, D and J genes were assigned, non-productive sequences were removed, and clonality was reported by immunoSEQ Analyzer software. Repertoires of infused TIL and blood were compared using productive Simpson clonality and the Morisita overlap index of productive TRB rearrangements. The immuneACCESS repertoire file appears here via TCRdb, limited to in-frame rearrangements. These files lack a portion of the clones; in checked studies, under half of the deficit traces to unresolved V genes, and the cause of the others is not known. V, J and clone size are those of that table, while D and trimming were read from the DNA. This sample lists about 50,000 clones; roughly 70% were detected once. The ten largest clones add up to about 6% of the sample.

For this clone: This clone's antigen is unknown. No per-base quality is available; no much larger clone lies one base away.

Trimming at the junction amounts to 1 base on V and 4 bases on J, and the germline ends lie 10 bases apart. Including cysteine and phenylalanine, the CDR3 has 14 amino acids. Only the CDR3 part of the read is kept: 42 bases, read in frame from the first base. Via the germline V gene, CDR1 is SGHTA and CDR2 FQGNSA. What this sample's time point label stands for: pre-treatment sample, taken before nivolumab and TIL therapy. Baseline tumor samples were excised metastases, mostly pleural nodules or supraclavicular lymph nodes, from the same resection used to grow TIL. Tumors were collected before any PD-1/PD-L1 blockade, after which patients were given nivolumab, and patients who progressed were given lymphodepletion, an infusion of expanded TIL and IL-2. Between late 2017 and January 2020, a dual-center phase I trial enrolled adults who had stage 4 NSCLC. The samples were obtained from a phase I trial that was single-arm and open-label and tested tumor-infiltrating lymphocyte therapy combined with nivolumab in advanced non-small cell lung cancer. Portions of each resected tumor were snap-frozen in liquid nitrogen and stored at -80 °C. Tumor regions of interest were chosen on H&E sections by laser-capture macrodissection, pulverized into around 14 mg aliquots, and extracted with Qiagen Allprep kits.

The clonotype comes from a person aged 30 to 80 with non-small cell lung cancer. The chain is made from TRBV7-2 and TRBJ1-2, with no reliable assignment of the D segment. The sequencing here drew on tumor tissue, taken at baseline. The CDR3 is CASSLDGGRYGYTF. The DNA is TGTGCCAGCAGCTTAGATGGAGGTCGCTATGGCTACACCTTC.